This TCR beta chain was recovered during a study of siplizumab effects on memory and regulatory T cells (dated by TCRdb to the late 2010s). For the wider study: The study examined how the anti-CD2 antibody siplizumab affects alloreactive T-cell subsets in allogeneic mixed lymphocyte reactions built from human PBMCs.

From the cysteine through the phenylalanine, the CDR3 covers 13 amino acids. Only the CDR3 portion is preserved as DNA: 39 bases, with reading frame beginning at the first base. Trimming costs V 0 bases and J 8 bases, and their ends lie 10 bases apart. Based on the germline V gene, the CDR1 and CDR2 sequences are SGHTA and FQGNSA. In a few donor pairs, further sequencing was done on unstimulated CD8+ naive, CD4+ memory, CD8+ TEMRA, CD4+ naive and CD8+ effector memory subsets. Sorted unstimulated T cells and proliferating T cells recovered from mixed lymphocyte reactions were subjected to TCRbeta CDR3 sequencing. Fresh whole blood from about eleven HLA-typed healthy donors served as the source for isolating PBMCs. Library creation used the immunoSEQ multiplex PCR assay. Roughly 10^5 TCR templates per sample were assayed on the deep sequencing platform. Genomic DNA extracted from sorted T cells was used for TCRbeta CDR3 sequencing. Concerning the study's data processing: Clonal analysis of TCRbeta CDR3 data was done in the R programming language. Alloreactive CD4+ and CD8+ clones were defined by comparing unstimulated samples with post-reaction CFSE-low samples. Regulatory or non-regulatory origin was assigned to alloreactive CD4+ clones by matching of sequences to sorted unstimulated Treg and non-Treg repertoires. TCRdb holds this immuneACCESS table with in-frame rearrangements only. Some clones are missing; in checked studies, unresolved V genes explain under half, and the rest has no known cause. The DNA was the basis for D and trimming; V, J and clone size are from that table. Present in this sample are some 100,000 clones, around 97% of which were seen just once. Together, the top ten hold around 0.031% of the sample.

Beyond this particular receptor, the publication reports: Unstimulated naive T cells appeared more diverse than memory T cells, and naive cells seemed to contribute substantially to the alloresponse. The cumulative frequency of alloreactive sequences traceable to unstimulated CD4+ memory T cells was significantly reduced by siplizumab. Of the alloreactive CD4+ clones that could be mapped, the Treg-derived share averaged about 63% with siplizumab compared with around 25% in control reactions. The suppressive function of proliferating Tregs from siplizumab cultures was not functionally confirmed. A naive or memory phenotype could not be assigned to roughly 80-97% of proliferating CD4+ or CD8+ clones. Because sequences below about 10^-5 frequency were poorly captured, only a minor fraction of alloreactive clones could be mapped to unstimulated subsets.

Concerning this clone: The antigen it binds to is not known. Nothing much larger sits one base from this clone, and base qualities are not available.

Sequencing used naive CD4+ T cells sorted from blood. The cell subset or site label for this specimen denotes: unstimulated naive T cells. This sequence was found in a human donor in good health. This sequence uses TRBV7-2 and TRBJ1-1; too little of a D gene remains to name it. CDR3 region: CASSLARGIEAFF. In nucleotide form, the sequence is TGTGCCAGCAGCTTAGCGAGAGGGATCGAAGCTTTCTTT.